This TCR beta chain is from a study of cytomegalovirus exposure and HLA in healthy donors. Researchers ran the PCR with 60 Vbeta and 13 Jbeta primers. Repertoires were generated with immunoSEQ multiplex PCR, while TCRdb's copy carries only in-frame clones and drops some. The sample yields 150,000 to 200,000 clones, more than 75% seen once. V lost 4 bases and J 3 bases, leaving 13 bases between the germline ends. The CDR3 contains 15 residues. The germline CDR1 and CDR2 sequences are SGHTA and FQGTGA. About this clone itself: As yet, its antigen is unknown.

The study, taken as a whole, reports: Versus the roughly 700-donor mean, an Asian-associated ancestry cluster reportedly showed fewer N-insertions in a later analysis. Earlier analysis looked at TCR beta V segments, and most were productive about 90% or about 30% of the time. The authors judged a highly shared variant cluster likely a sequencing artifact. CMV antigen specificity of a few CMV-associated chains was confirmed in vitro.

The source of this sequence is a girl under 18 in good health and CMV-seropositive. This chain links TRBV7-3 with TRBJ2-1; tentative D call: TRBD2 (6 bases). The sequenced sample was PBMCs. CDR3 loop: CASSSGLGGYNEQFF. CDR3 bases: TGTGCCAGCAGCTCGGGACTGGGGGGCTACAATGAGCAGTTCTTC.